This T cell receptor beta chain is drawn from a study of human T cells and chemical hapten exposure. In its sample, this clonotype was seen many times. TCRdb re-derived calls from the RACE reads in MiXCR, one entry per CDR3 protein. The table records under 300,000 distinct CDR3 sequences, approximately 8.4% of them present only once. The time point is: pre-sensitization, week 0. Treatment in this sample: therapeutic diphenylcyclopropenone sensitization with weekly scalp DPC. Specimen: whole blood, collected in connection with sensitization to the hapten diphenylcyclopropenone (DPC). The TCR was taken from a woman aged 40 to 49 with alopecia areata. Some clones in this sample may be carry-over from other donors' samples.

The CDR3 spells CASSIGHGQGPQHF. CDR3 bases: TGTGCCAGCAGCATTGGACATGGCCAAGGGCCCCAGCATTTT. The chain joins TRBV5-6 to TRBJ1-5, with TRBD1 as a possible D gene (5 bases). Trimming cost V 4 bases and J 9 bases, with 17 bases left between them. CDR1 is SGHDT, CDR2 YYEEEE, per germline. The CDR3 has 14 residues.